This TCR beta chain comes out of a study of graft-versus-host responses after intestinal transplantation (dated by TCRdb to about 2021). In terms of the full investigation: Recipients received multivisceral, liver-intestinal, or isolated intestinal transplants. All recipients received anti-thymocyte globulin induction followed by maintenance tacrolimus and steroids for roughly 3 years. A peak of at least 4% donor T cells among recipient peripheral blood mononuclear cells was the definition used for donor T cell macrochimerism. Rather than being sequenced by the commercial service, samples from a few later patients were sequenced in-house on an Illumina MiSeq and processed with MiXCR. Graft-versus-host and host-versus-graft alloreactive T cell clones were tracked in the graft, circulation and bone marrow after intestinal transplantation using bulk TCR-beta CDR3 sequencing. A cohort of fewer than 25 intestinal transplant recipients, including one retransplant, was enrolled, and 3 patients lacking pretransplant specimens were excluded. To identify alloreactive clones, pre-transplant mixed lymphocyte reaction products were sequenced and compared with unstimulated pre-transplant donor and recipient T cells.

To isolate intraepithelial and lamina propria lymphocytes from graft specimens, dithiothreitol, EDTA incubations and collagenase D digestion were used. Bulk TCR-beta sequencing was performed on serial intestinal graft biopsy specimens collected as late as 600 days after transplant. Library construction relied on the immunoSEQ multiplex PCR assay. High-throughput TCR-beta CDR3 sequencing of genomic DNA from most patients was performed by Adaptive Biotechnologies. Processing in the source paper ran as follows. TCR sequencing data were retrieved from Adaptive's ImmunoSEQ software for 15 to 20 patients, whereas a few other patients were processed with MiXCR and VDJtools. Because the origin of CDR3 nucleotide sequences shared between donor and recipient could not be assigned, those sequences were removed. At least 2-fold expansion over unstimulated cells and a minimum CFSE-low frequency of 0.002% (template counts) or 0.001% (read counts) were required for clones to be classified as alloreactive. Clones were considered mappable if detected in sequenced pre-transplant spleen, lymph node, or MLR CFSE-low populations of the donor or recipient. The cumulative frequency of alloreactive clones was calculated as a percentage of all sequences, weighted by copy number. TCRdb mirrors the immuneACCESS table, restricted to in-frame sequences. Some clones are absent from its copies; in checked studies, under half trace to an unresolved V gene, and the reason for the others is unknown. V and J calls and clone size are copied from that table; D and trimming were computed from the DNA. This sample holds under 30,000 clones; more than 70% were observed only once. Roughly 3.2% of the sample is held by the ten biggest clonotypes.

Overall study results and their limits: In patients with donor T cell macrochimerism, the allografts had high GvH to HvG T cell clonal ratios. Conclusions were limited by the relatively low number and heterogeneity of intestinal transplant patients. GvH clones were detected in recipient bone marrow, and some of these GvH clones were observed earlier in ileal mucosa or blood, consistent with an intestinal mucosal origin. Early after transplant, peak levels of circulating GvH clones were associated with declines in HvG clones.

The germline V gene (reference sequence) provides CDR1 LNHNV and CDR2 YYDKDF. A distance of 11 bases separates the germline ends of V and J, which lose 5 bases and 0 bases respectively. The CDR3 starts with the cysteine, ends with the phenylalanine, and has 16 residues. Only the CDR3 portion is preserved as DNA: 48 bases, with reading frame beginning at the first base. Worth noting for this clone: Which antigen it targets is not known. No base quality information exists; no much larger clone differs at one position.

The clonotype originates from a human patient who received an intestinal transplant, so some T cells may come from the graft donor. Sequencing used ileum tissue, obtained 98 days after intestinal transplantation. The receptor chain draws on TRBV15 and TRBJ2-6; the D gene assignment is ambiguous. The sequence in DNA is TGTGCCACCAGCTCGCCAGCCTCCTCTGGGGCCAACGTCCTGACTTTC. Its translation reads: CATSSPASSGANVLTF.